This T cell receptor beta chain was captured by sequencing in a study of radiation and T cells in renal cell carcinoma (dated by TCRdb to the early 2020s). Notes on the research overall: The samples were drawn from a clinical trial, where primary renal cell carcinomas were treated with 15 Gy of stereotactic body radiation therapy and then removed by nephrectomy 4 weeks afterward. Across all 50 or so samples, 3,800,000 or so unique CDR3 nucleotide sequences encoding 2,658,974 unique CDR3 amino acid sequences were identified. In total, 53 samples underwent TCR beta sequencing: 25 or so tumors plus 27 peripheral blood samples. Summary of the overall study and its limitations: The single-armed trial design could not address effects of radiation dose or scheduling on the TCR repertoire. In blood, the top tumor clonotypes increased from baseline to 2 weeks after radiation and then shrank by 4 weeks, which suggests a temporary expansion of tumor-resident clones. Blood repertoire dynamics were not followed beyond 4 weeks after treatment. Because pretreatment tumor biopsies were not available, the baseline intratumoral presence of clonotypes could not be determined.

The immunoSEQ kit was used, according to the manufacturer's recommendations, to generate TCR beta libraries from genomic DNA. For library preparation, a first multiplex PCR was performed with proprietary primers, followed by a second PCR in which unique barcodes were added, and bead cleanups were performed after each round. Each sample batch included a kit-provided positive control reaction and a negative control reaction. The final libraries were assessed on an Agilent 4200 TapeStation D1000 ScreenTape, pooled by volume, and quantified by qPCR. Sequencing ran on an Illumina NextSeq500 with a MidOutput 150-cycle cartridge, using 156 Read1 and 15 Index1 cycles with kit custom primers. The pooled library was loaded at approximately 0.95 pM with about 20% PhiX control spiked in. On the authors' methods: Vendor-processed data were analyzed in R, with a clonotype defined as all T cells sharing the same CDR3 nucleotide sequence. For clone abundance analyses, frequencies were normalized to the 10,000 most abundant clones in each sample. Public T cell clones, which averaged fewer than five per sample, were removed prior to analysis. Tumor-enriched and baseline blood-enriched clonotypes were defined by at least a 32-fold difference in abundance between compartments. Clonotypes expanded or contracted between blood time points were identified with a beta-binomial differential abundance model. Similarity between tumor and blood repertoires was quantified using the Baroni-Urbani and Buser coefficient, and groups were compared with two-tailed Wilcoxon tests in R. Here the immuneACCESS table is served through TCRdb, limited to in-frame sequences with V and J called. Missing clones are a known gap in these copies; in checked studies unresolved V genes cover under half, and the rest lacks a known reason. V and J calls and clone size are those listed in that table; D and trimming were worked out from the DNA. The sample table holds tens of thousands of clones, of which roughly 79% were seen once. Clones ranked in the top ten supply roughly 7.4% of the sample.

Note on this clone: This clone's antigen is unknown. Base-call qualities are not available, and no considerably larger clone is one nucleotide away.

This specimen's time point label, per the study, means: blood 2 weeks post-SBRT. Interpreted using the paper, the treatment or condition label stands for: 15 Gy SBRT to primary tumor, nephrectomy 4 weeks later. Serial peripheral blood from radiation-treated patients was sampled at baseline, 2 weeks and 4 weeks after SBRT to track tumor-enriched clonotypes. All patients had renal cell carcinoma with clear cell pathology. The QIAamp DNA Blood Mini Kit (Qiagen) was used to prepare genomic DNA for TCR sequencing. The analyses included just those samples that passed every quality control check. Inclusive of the bounding cysteine and phenylalanine, the CDR3 is 14 residues long. CDR3 DNA only is kept here, 42 bases in frame from base 1. For this chain, trimming is 5 bases at the V end and 2 bases at the J end, and the number of junction bases without a gene match is 5. As encoded in the germline V gene (reference sequence), CDR1 is SEHNR while CDR2 is FQNEAQ.

The receptor's source is a man aged 55 to 70 with renal cell carcinoma. Recombination joined TRBV7-9 with TRBJ1-1, with 7 bases aligning to TRBD1. The sequenced sample was blood, obtained from a patient whose treatment included radiotherapy and nephrectomy. The DNA reads as follows: TGTGCCAGCAGCCGACAGGGTCAAAACACTGAAGCTTTCTTT. This sequence encodes CASSRQGQNTEAFF.